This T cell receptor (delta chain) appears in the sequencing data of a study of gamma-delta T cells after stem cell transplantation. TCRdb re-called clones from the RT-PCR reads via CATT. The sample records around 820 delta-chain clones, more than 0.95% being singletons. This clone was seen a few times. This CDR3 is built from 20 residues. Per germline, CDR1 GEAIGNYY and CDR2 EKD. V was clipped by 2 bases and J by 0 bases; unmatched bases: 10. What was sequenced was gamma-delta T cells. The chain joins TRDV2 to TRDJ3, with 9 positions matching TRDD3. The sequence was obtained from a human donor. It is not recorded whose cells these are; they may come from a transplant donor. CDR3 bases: TGTGCCTGTGACAGCGTACTGGGGGAGACTAGCTCCTGGGACACCCGACAGATGTTTTTC. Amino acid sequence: CACDSVLGETSSWDTRQMFF.